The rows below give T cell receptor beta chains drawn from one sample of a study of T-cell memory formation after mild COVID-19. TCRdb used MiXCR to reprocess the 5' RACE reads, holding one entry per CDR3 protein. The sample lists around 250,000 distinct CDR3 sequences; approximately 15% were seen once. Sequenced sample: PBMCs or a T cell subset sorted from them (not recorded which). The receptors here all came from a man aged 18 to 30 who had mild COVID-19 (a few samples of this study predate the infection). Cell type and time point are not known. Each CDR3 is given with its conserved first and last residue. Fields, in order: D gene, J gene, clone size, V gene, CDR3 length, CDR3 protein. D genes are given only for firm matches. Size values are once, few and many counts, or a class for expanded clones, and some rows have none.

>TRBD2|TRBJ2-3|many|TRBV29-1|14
CSVGLAGDSDTQYF
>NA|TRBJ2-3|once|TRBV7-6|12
CASSLPLGQQYF
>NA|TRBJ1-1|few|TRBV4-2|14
CASSQEAGGTEAFF
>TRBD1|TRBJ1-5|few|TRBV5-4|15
CASSWGGGSNQCQHF
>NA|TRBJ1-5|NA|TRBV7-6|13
CASSAGVNQPQHF
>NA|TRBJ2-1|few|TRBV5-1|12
CASSLPGDEQFF
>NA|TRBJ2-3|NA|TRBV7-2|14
CASSPRAGADTQYF
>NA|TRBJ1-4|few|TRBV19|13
CASGRVEEEKLFF
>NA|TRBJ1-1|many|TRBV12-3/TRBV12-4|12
CASTREGAEAFF
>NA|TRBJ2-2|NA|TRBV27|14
CASSWASSTGELFF
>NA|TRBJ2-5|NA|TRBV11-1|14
CASSLDRVIETQYF
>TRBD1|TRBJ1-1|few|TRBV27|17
CASTYYTPQGAGSEAFF
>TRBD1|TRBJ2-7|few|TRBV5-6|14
CASSKRTGGYEQYF
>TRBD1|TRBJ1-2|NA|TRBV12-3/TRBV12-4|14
CASSFDRGGYGYTF
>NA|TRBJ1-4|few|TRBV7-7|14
CASSPGLFNEKLFF
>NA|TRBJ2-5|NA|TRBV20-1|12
CSARVSGETQYF
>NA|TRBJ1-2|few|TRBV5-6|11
CASSYGAGYTF
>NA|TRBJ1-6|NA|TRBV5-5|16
CASSHYLIGNNSPLHF
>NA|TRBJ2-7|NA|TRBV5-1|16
CASSRPPPPESGQEYF
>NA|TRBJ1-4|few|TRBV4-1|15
CASSPPGPRGEKLFF
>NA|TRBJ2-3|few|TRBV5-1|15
CASRTAPYRTDTQYF
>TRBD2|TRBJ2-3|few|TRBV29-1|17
CSVEGPRRGGITDTQYF
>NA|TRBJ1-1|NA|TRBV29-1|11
CSVVQGTEAFF
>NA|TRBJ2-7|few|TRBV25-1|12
CASSGNRVEQYF
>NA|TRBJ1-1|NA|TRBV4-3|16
CASSHWGQRGNTEAFF
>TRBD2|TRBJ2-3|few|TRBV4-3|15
CASSQDSGGWDTQYF
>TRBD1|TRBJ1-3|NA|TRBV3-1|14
CASSQVRDRSTIYF
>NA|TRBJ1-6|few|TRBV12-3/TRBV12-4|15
CASSRSGLYNSPLHF
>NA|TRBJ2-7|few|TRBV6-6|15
CASSYSTVTSYEQYF
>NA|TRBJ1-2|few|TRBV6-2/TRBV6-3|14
CASSELGGMDGYTF
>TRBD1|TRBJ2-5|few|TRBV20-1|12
CSARTGVETQYF
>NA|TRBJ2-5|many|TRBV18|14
CASSPTGYQETQYF
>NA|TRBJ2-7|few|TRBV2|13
CASSAGETTEQYF
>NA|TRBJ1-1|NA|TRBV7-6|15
CASSLGWGQDTEAFF
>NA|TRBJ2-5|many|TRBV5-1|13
CASSLDVEETQYF
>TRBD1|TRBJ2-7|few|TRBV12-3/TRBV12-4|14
CASTVGQESYEQYF
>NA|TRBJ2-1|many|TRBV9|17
CASSAHRAGHDYNEQFF
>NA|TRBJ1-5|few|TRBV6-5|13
CASSYGINQPQHF
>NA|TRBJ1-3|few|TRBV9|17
CASSGGGSSRSGNTIYF
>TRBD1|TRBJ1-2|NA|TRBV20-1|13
CSASDRVDYGYTF
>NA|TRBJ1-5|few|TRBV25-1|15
CASSDRDGLNQPQHF
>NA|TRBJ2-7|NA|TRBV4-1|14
CDSSPATGSYEQYF
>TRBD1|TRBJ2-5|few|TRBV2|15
CASSPLVGQEETQYF
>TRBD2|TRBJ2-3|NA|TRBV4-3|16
CASSREAGGHPDTQYF
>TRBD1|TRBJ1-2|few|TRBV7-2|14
CASSLIWQGDGYTF
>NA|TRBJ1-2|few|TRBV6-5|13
CASSTGQKRSYTF
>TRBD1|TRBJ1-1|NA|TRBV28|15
CASSRRTYRGRIAFF
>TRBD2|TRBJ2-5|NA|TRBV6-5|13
CASSYSAGGAQYF
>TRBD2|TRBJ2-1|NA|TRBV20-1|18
CSARDLGLAGNTYNEQFF
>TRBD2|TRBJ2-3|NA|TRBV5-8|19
CASSLAGGGAVVVTDTQYF
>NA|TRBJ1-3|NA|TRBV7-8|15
CASSTRLSSGNTIYF
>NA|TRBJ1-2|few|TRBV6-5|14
CASSYSYITYGYTF
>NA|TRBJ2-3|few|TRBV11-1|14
CASSLVAEADTQYF
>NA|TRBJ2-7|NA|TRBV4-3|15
CASSQGPRGHYEQYF